This TCR beta chain was found in a study of blood T cell repertoires in COVID-19. About the research overall: PBMCs, B-cell-depleted T cells, or T cells were the source of the cDNA or gDNA that made up the material.

The repertoire was sequenced with immunoSEQ multiplex PCR; TCRdb's copy has only in-frame clones and lacks some. The table records roughly 25,000 clones, just over 90% of them present only once. V trimming: 2 bases; J trimming: 4 bases; junction bases outside the gene matches: 7. CDR1 is SNHLY, CDR2 FYNNEI, per germline. The CDR3 spans 15 residues. Sequencing input: peripheral blood. The chain uses TRBV2 and TRBJ2-7; 8 nucleotides line up with TRBD1. The receptor's source is a man in his 70s with active COVID-19. This chain's CDR3 is CASSEQGAKGYEQYF. The CDR3 region has the DNA TGTGCCAGCAGTGAACAGGGGGCAAAGGGGTACGAGCAGTACTTC. Full variable domain (outside the CDR3, taken from reference TRBV2 and TRBJ2-7): EPEVTQTPSHQVTQMGQEVILRCVPISNHLYFYWYRQILGQKVEFLVSFYNNEISEKSEIFDDQFSVERPDGSNFTLKIRSTKLEDSAMYFCASSEQGAKGYEQYFGPGTRLTVT.